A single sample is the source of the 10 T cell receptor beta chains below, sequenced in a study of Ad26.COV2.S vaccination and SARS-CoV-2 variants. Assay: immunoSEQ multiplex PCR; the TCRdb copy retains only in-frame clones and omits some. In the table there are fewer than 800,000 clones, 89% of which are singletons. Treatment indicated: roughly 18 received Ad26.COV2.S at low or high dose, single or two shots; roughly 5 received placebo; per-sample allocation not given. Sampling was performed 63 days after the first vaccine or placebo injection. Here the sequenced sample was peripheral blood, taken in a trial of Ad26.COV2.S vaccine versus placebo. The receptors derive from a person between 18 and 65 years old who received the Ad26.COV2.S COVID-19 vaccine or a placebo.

The CDR3 loop reads CAWSGGTAFNQPQHF. In DNA, the CDR3 is TGTGCCTGGAGTGGCGGGACAGCCTTCAATCAGCCCCAGCATTTT. The J gene is TRBJ1-5, the V gene TRBV30; 7 nucleotides line up with TRBD1. The germline V gene has CDR1 GTSNPN and CDR2 SVGIG (reference sequence). V gave up 1 base and J gave up 3 bases; unmatched junction bases: 6. CDR3 length: 15 amino acids.

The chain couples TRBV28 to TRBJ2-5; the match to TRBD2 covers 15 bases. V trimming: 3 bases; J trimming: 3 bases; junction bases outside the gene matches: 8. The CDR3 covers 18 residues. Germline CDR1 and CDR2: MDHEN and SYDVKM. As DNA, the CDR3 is TGTGCCAGCAGTTTCCTCTGGACTAGCGGGAGGGCCGAAGAGACCCAGTACTTC. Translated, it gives CASSFLWTSGRAEETQYF.

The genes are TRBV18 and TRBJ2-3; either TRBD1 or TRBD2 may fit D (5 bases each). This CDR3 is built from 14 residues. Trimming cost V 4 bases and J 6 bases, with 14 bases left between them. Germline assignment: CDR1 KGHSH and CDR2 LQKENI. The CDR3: CASSLPSWGDTQYF. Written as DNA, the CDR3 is TGTGCCAGCTCACTCCCCTCCTGGGGGGATACGCAGTATTTT.

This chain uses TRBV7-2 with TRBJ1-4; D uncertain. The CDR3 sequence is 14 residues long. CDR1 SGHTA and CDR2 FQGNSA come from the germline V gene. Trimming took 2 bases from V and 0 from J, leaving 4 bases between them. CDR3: CASSLRATNEKLFF. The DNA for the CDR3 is TGTGCCAGCAGCTTACGTGCAACTAATGAAAAACTGTTTTTT.

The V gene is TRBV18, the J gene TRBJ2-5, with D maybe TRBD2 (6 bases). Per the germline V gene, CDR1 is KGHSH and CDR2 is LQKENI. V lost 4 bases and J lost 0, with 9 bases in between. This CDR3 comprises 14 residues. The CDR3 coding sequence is TGTGCCAGCTCACGATCGGGGGACCAAGAGACCCAGTACTTC. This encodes CASSRSGDQETQYF. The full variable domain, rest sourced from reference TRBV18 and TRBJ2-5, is NAGVMQNPRHLVRRRGQEARLRCSPMKGHSHVYWYRQLPEEGLKFMVYLQKENIIDESGMPKERFSAEFPKEGPSILRIQQVVRGDSAAYFCASSRSGDQETQYFGPGTRLLVL.

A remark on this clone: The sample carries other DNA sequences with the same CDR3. As DNA, the CDR3 is TGTGCCAGCAGTTTGAGGGGACCTGGGGCCAACGTCCTGACTTTC. Translation: CASSLRGPGANVLTF. This chain uses TRBV27 with TRBJ2-6; D tentatively fits TRBD1 or TRBD2 (5 bases each). Germline V gene sequence: CDR1 MNHEY, CDR2 SMNVEV (reference sequence). V lost 3 bases and J 2 bases, leaving 8 bases between the germline ends. The CDR3 consists of 15 residues.

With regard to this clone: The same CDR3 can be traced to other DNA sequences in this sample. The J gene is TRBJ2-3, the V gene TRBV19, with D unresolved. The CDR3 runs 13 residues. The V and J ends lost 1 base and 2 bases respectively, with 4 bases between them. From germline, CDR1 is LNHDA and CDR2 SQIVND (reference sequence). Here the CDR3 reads CASSIVLTDTQYF. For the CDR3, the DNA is TGTGCCAGTAGTATAGTCCTCACAGATACGCAGTATTTT.

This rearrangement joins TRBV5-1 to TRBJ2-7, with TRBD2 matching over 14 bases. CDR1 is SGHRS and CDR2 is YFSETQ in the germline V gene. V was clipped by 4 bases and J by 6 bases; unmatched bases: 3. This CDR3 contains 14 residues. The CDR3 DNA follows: TGCGCCAGCAGCACGGGACTAGCGGGAGTCGAGCAGTACTTC. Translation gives CASSTGLAGVEQYF.

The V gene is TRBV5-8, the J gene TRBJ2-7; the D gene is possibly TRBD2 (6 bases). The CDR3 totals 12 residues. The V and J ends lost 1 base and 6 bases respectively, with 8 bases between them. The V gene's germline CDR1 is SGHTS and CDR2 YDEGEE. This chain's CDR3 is CASSLSGLEQYF. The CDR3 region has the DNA TGTGCCAGCAGCTTGTCGGGACTCGAGCAGTACTTC.

DNA of the CDR3: TGCAGCGGGTCACGTGGGGGCCTGGAGACCCAGTACTTC. The encoded protein is CSGSRGGLETQYF. This chain uses TRBV29-1 with TRBJ2-5; D is perhaps TRBD1 (6 bases). Germline CDR1 reads SQVTM; CDR2 reads ANQGSEA. The CDR3 spans 13 residues. The V end was cut by 7 bases, the J end by 5 bases, with 17 bases between.